The 4 T cell receptor beta chains below were found in one sample sequenced in a study of T cells in Graves' hyperthyroidism and ophthalmopathy. Amplification targeted TCR beta CDR3 regions from RNA transcripts. Using the HTBI primer set, a first-round RT-PCR was run on the TCR CDR3. TCRdb re-analysed the multiplex PCR reads in MiXCR, keeping a single row per CDR3 protein. The sample carries hundreds of thousands of distinct CDR3 sequences, more than 45% recorded once. Sequenced input: peripheral blood or thyroid tissue (not recorded which). These TCRs come from a woman between 18 and 30 years old with Graves' hyperthyroidism.

The chain links TRBV7-8 to TRBJ1-1; D ambiguous. The CDR3 is made up of 14 amino acids. The germline V gene has CDR1 SGHVS and CDR2 FQNEAQ. V lost 6 bases, J lost 12 bases, and 23 bases lay in between. The CDR3 DNA follows: TGTGCCAGCAGGCAAGCTTCCGGCACCGTTGGTACTTTCTTT. Encoded protein: CASRQASGTVGTFF.

A remark on this clonotype: A much bigger clone sits one base away, suggesting this may be a read error. The chain is built from TRBV11-1 and TRBJ1-1; D ambiguous. CDR3 size: 12 residues. Per the germline V gene, CDR1 is SGHAT and CDR2 is FQDESV (reference sequence). Trimming took 10 bases from V and 8 from J, leaving 17 bases between them. The CDR3 sequence is CATGPCGIEAFF. In DNA, the CDR3 is TGTGCCACCGGGCCCTGCGGGATAGAAGCTTTCTTT.

Concerning this clonotype itself: A read error is likely, as this CDR3 ends without the conserved phenylalanine or tryptophan. No DNA is shown, since the ends of the CDR3 on it are uncertain; the CDR3 is the one TCRdb lists. The chain couples TRBV20-1 to TRBJ1-2; the DNA was not compared with TRBD1, the D call given in the table. The CDR3 region is 9 residues in length, termini included. The V gene's germline CDR1 is DFQATT and CDR2 SNEGSKA (reference sequence). CDR3 region: CSATTGSSY.

This chain connects TRBV9 to TRBJ1-6; a weak D match, TRBD1 (5 bases). This CDR3 contains 14 residues. V was clipped by 6 bases and J by 7 bases, with 14 bases between them. Germline CDR1 SGDLS, CDR2 YYNGEE. CDR3 DNA sequence: TGTGCCAGCAAGCGGGGGACGGAGAATTCACCCCTCCACTTT. Translating it yields CASKRGTENSPLHF.